The 22 T cell receptor beta chains below come from one sample, sequenced in a study of regulatory T cells in long-lasting Graves disease. Relying on iRepertoire HTBI primers and Arm-PCR of CDR3 regions, the team built TCR beta libraries. TCRdb re-called the multiplex PCR reads through MiXCR, storing one row per CDR3 protein. The table has fewer than 450,000 distinct CDR3 sequences, 23% seen once. Time point given: persistent/refractory GD, antithyroid drugs over 5 years with positive TRAb. Scientists built the TCR library using RNA that was extracted from PBMCs. The input for sequencing was peripheral blood mononuclear cells (PBMCs), taken when the disease was refractory, from a patient treated with antithyroid drugs. These receptor sequences come from a female donor with Graves disease.

This clonotype was recorded a few times. The gene calls are TRBV7-3 and TRBJ2-2; D perhaps matches TRBD2 (5 bases). Trimming left V 5 bases short and J 5 bases short, with 12 bases between. Germline V gives CDR1 SGHTA, CDR2 FQGTGA. The length of the CDR3 is 14 residues. This CDR3 reads CASSPSGLTGELFF. For the CDR3, the DNA is TGTGCCAGCAGCCCGTCCGGACTGACCGGGGAGCTGTTTTTT.

With regard to this clonotype: It differs at one base from a far larger clone, so likely a read error. The genes are TRBV6-2 or TRBV6-3 and TRBJ2-7; unclear D gene. Germline loops: CDR1 MNHEY, CDR2 SVGEGT. The V end lost 5 bases, the J end lost 3 bases, and 17 bases lay between the germline ends. CDR3 length: 15 residues. The CDR3 region is CASSGPPSADYEQYF. The DNA for the CDR3 is TGTGCCAGCAGTGGACCCCCGTCTGCTGACTACGAGCAGTACTTC.

The rearrangement joins TRBV5-1 to TRBJ2-5, with TRBD2 matching over 7 bases. This CDR3 is built from 14 residues. The trim removed 4 bases at V and 3 bases at J, leaving 6 bases unmatched. In germline, CDR1 is SGHRS, CDR2 YFSETQ. CDR3 sequence: CASSPWLAEETQYF. DNA of the CDR3: TGCGCCAGCAGCCCGTGGCTAGCGGAAGAGACCCAGTACTTC.

About this clonotype: Being one base from a much bigger clone, this may be a read error. The chain has TRBV28 and TRBJ2-2; TRBD1 aligns across 7 bases. The CDR3 runs to 16 residues. The germline gives CDR1 MDHEN, CDR2 SYDVKM. The CDR3 sequence is CASSPETGRNTGDLFF. CDR3 bases: TGTGCCAGCAGTCCGGAGACAGGGAGAAACACCGGGGATCTGTTTTTT. The full variable domain, in which reference TRBV28 and TRBJ2-2 provide the parts outside the CDR3, is DVKVTQSSRYLVKRTGEKVFLECVQDMDHENMFWYRQDPGLGLRLIYFSYDVKMKEKGDIPEGYSVSREKKERFSLILESASTNQTSMYLCASSPETGRNTGDLFFGEGSRLTVL.

In its sample, this clonotype was seen many times. This chain links TRBV11-2 with TRBJ2-5; TRBD1 might be the D (6 bases). Germline assignment: CDR1 SGHAT and CDR2 FQNNGV. V lost 2 bases, J lost 3 bases, and 19 bases lay in between. The CDR3 is 17 residues long. CDR3 nucleotides: TGTGCCAGCAGCTTACTCCGGGACACCAGCAATAAAGAGACCCAGTACTTC. As protein: CASSLLRDTSNKETQYF. The full variable domain, in which reference TRBV11-2 and TRBJ2-5 provide the parts outside the CDR3, is EAGVAQSPRYKIIEKRQSVAFWCNPISGHATLYWYQQILGQGPKLLIQFQNNGVVDDSQLPKDRFSAERLKGVDSTLKIQPAKLEDSAVYLCASSLLRDTSNKETQYFGPGTRLLVL.

This clonotype has just a few counts. V is TRBV7-2 and J is TRBJ2-7; TRBD2 might be the D (6 bases). CDR1 SGHTA and CDR2 FQGNSA come from the germline V gene. The CDR3 runs 14 residues. The V end was cut by 5 bases, the J end by 6 bases, with 17 bases between. CDR3 sequence: CASSPGGTVGEQYF. The CDR3 nucleotides read TGTGCCAGCAGCCCGGGCGGGACCGTCGGCGAGCAGTACTTC.

The chain carries TRBV10-3 and TRBJ1-1, with TRBD1 identical over 11 bases. This CDR3 has 16 amino acids. After removal of 7 bases from V and 3 bases from J, the junction contained 10 bases not matched to a gene. Germline-derived CDR1 and CDR2 are ENHRY and SYGVKD. CDR3 region: CAIKDRGRAGDTEAFF. As DNA, the CDR3 is TGTGCCATCAAGGACAGGGGGCGTGCAGGGGACACTGAAGCTTTCTTT.

This clonotype turned up a few times. The chain recombines TRBV18 with TRBJ1-1; a possible D gene is TRBD1 (5 bases). V gave up 3 bases and J gave up 1 base, with 9 bases separating them. CDR3 length equals 14 residues. The germline gives CDR1 KGHSH, CDR2 LQKENI. CDR3 sequence reads: CASSPLGENTEAFF. The CDR3 DNA reads TGTGCCAGCTCACCCCTGGGGGAGAACACTGAAGCTTTCTTT.

The CDR3 is CASSRRDRIHEQYF. The CDR3 bases are TGTGCCAGCAGTAGACGAGACAGGATCCACGAGCAGTACTTC. The V and J genes are TRBV27 and TRBJ2-7, with a tentative D call TRBD1 (6 bases). Trimming took off 5 bases at V and 5 bases at J, with 16 bases between the two ends. From germline, CDR1 is MNHEY and CDR2 SMNVEV (reference sequence). The CDR3 is made up of 14 amino acids.

This clonotype was detected only a few times. V gene TRBV30 combines with J gene TRBJ2-5; D is undetermined. CDR3 size: 12 residues. V was cut by 0 bases and J by 1 base, with 3 bases left in between. Germline V gene lookup returns CDR1 GTSNPN and CDR2 SVGIG (reference sequence). CDR3 DNA: TGTGCCTGGAGTGTACTCCAAGAGACCCAGTACTTC. It specifies CAWSVLQETQYF.

V gene TRBV6-1 combines with J gene TRBJ1-5; D not certain. The germline gives CDR1 MNHNS, CDR2 SASEGT. The V gene lost 9 bases and the J gene lost 0 bases, with 15 bases spanning the gap. The CDR3 runs 15 residues. This CDR3 is CARRIRPYSNQPQHF. In nucleotides, the CDR3 is TGTGCCAGGCGGATACGGCCTTATAGCAATCAGCCCCAGCATTTT.

This rearrangement joins TRBV20-1 to TRBJ2-5; TRBD2 matches 11 bases. The V gene's germline CDR1 is DFQATT and CDR2 SNEGSKA (reference sequence). V was clipped by 6 bases and J by 2 bases; unmatched bases: 8. This CDR3 spans 15 amino acids. CDR3 sequence (DNA): TGCAGTGCCGCGGGGACTAGCGGAACTCAAGAGACCCAGTACTTC. This sequence encodes CSAAGTSGTQETQYF.

There are many counts of this clonotype. The chain has TRBV6-1 and TRBJ1-1, with TRBD1 as a possible D gene (5 bases). The CDR3 is made up of 13 amino acids. V shed 7 bases and J shed 1 base, with 10 bases lying between them. The germline V gene encodes CDR1 MNHNS and CDR2 SASEGT. The CDR3 region is CASNDRPNTEAFF. CDR3 coding DNA: TGTGCCAGCAACGACAGACCGAACACTGAAGCTTTCTTT.

The gene calls are TRBV10-3 and TRBJ1-5; 12 nucleotides match TRBD1. The CDR3 runs 16 residues. V lost 10 bases to trimming and J lost 4 bases; unmatched junction nucleotides: 11. The germline V gene encodes CDR1 ENHRY and CDR2 SYGVKD. The CDR3 DNA reads as TGTGCCACATACGACGGGACAGGGGGCCGAAATCAGCCCCAGCATTTT. Protein sequence: CATYDGTGGRNQPQHF.

The chain uses TRBV5-1 and TRBJ2-7; D not certain. Looked up from germline, CDR1 is SGHRS and CDR2 is YFSETQ. CDR3 size: 14 residues. Deletions cut 4 bases from V and 3 bases from J, with 14 bases between. The DNA for the CDR3 is TGCGCCAGCAGCCAAAGACACCTTAGCTACGAGCAGTACTTC. Protein product: CASSQRHLSYEQYF.

The chain has TRBV13 and TRBJ1-1, with D possibly TRBD1 on 5 matching bases. This CDR3 is built from 13 residues. The V end was cut by 5 bases, the J end by 10 bases, with 17 bases between. CDR1 is PRHDT, CDR2 FYEKMQ, per germline (reference sequence). The CDR3 DNA follows: TGTGCCAGCAGCCTCTCGGAGAGGAGGGGAGCTTTCTTT. It is translated as CASSLSERRGAFF.

The V gene is TRBV7-9, the J gene TRBJ2-2; tentative D call: TRBD2 (6 bases). CDR3 size: 15 residues. Per the germline V gene, CDR1 is SEHNR and CDR2 is FQNEAQ (reference sequence). Deletions cut 5 bases from V and 0 bases from J, with 10 bases between. CDR3 protein: CASSAGTSNTGELFF. Written as DNA, the CDR3 is TGTGCCAGCAGCGCCGGGACTTCGAACACCGGGGAGCTGTTTTTT.

The genes are TRBV9 and TRBJ1-2, with no clear D. There are 13 residues in the CDR3. From germline, CDR1 is SGDLS and CDR2 YYNGEE. Trimming stripped 4 bases from V and 4 bases from J, with 11 bases between. The CDR3, as DNA: TGTGCCAGCAGCCTGGTTTTAGGCTATGGCTACACCTTC. The encoded protein is CASSLVLGYGYTF. Based on the CDR3 plus reference TRBV9 and TRBJ1-2, the full variable domain is DSGVTQTPKHLITATGQRVTLRCSPRSGDLSVYWYQQSLDQGLQFLIQYYNGEERAKGNILERFSAQQFPDLHSELNLSSLELGDSALYFCASSLVLGYGYTFGSGTRLTVV.

This clonotype was seen at least ten times. The chain has TRBV6-1 and TRBJ2-7; D is undetermined. Germline CDR1 is MNHNS and CDR2 is SASEGT. The V end was cut by 2 bases, the J end by 0 bases, with 20 bases between. The CDR3 length is 18 residues. The CDR3 DNA reads TGTGCCAGCAGTGAATATCAAGGGCAGACACAACGCTCCTACGAGCAGTACTTC. This codes for CASSEYQGQTQRSYEQYF.

This clonotype was picked up many times. The V gene is TRBV5-6, the J gene TRBJ1-1; D uncertain. This CDR3 region has 13 residues. Trimming cost V 4 bases and J 1 base, with 8 bases left between them. CDR1 is SGHDT, CDR2 YYEEEE, per germline. CDR3 sequence: CASSVATNTEAFF. The DNA for the CDR3 is TGTGCCAGCAGCGTGGCCACGAACACTGAAGCTTTCTTT.

This clonotype was observed many times. CDR3 sequence reads: CASSPHPVEKKLFF. As DNA, the CDR3 is TGTGCCAGCAGCCCCCACCCTGTGGAGAAAAAACTGTTTTTT. V and J are TRBV7-2 and TRBJ1-4; D uncertain. The CDR3 runs 14 residues. CDR1 is SGHTA and CDR2 is FQGNSA in the germline V gene. V was trimmed by 5 bases and J by 9 bases, leaving 16 bases between them.

This clonotype was seen only a few times. The chain recombines TRBV19 with TRBJ2-5; unclear D gene. The CDR3 runs 13 residues. The ends were cut back, 2 bases at V and 2 bases at J, with 6 bases in the middle. Germline loops: CDR1 LNHDA, CDR2 SQIVND (reference sequence). The DNA of the CDR3 is TGTGCCAGTAGTATATTATCTCAAGAGACCCAGTACTTC. Its protein product is CASSILSQETQYF.